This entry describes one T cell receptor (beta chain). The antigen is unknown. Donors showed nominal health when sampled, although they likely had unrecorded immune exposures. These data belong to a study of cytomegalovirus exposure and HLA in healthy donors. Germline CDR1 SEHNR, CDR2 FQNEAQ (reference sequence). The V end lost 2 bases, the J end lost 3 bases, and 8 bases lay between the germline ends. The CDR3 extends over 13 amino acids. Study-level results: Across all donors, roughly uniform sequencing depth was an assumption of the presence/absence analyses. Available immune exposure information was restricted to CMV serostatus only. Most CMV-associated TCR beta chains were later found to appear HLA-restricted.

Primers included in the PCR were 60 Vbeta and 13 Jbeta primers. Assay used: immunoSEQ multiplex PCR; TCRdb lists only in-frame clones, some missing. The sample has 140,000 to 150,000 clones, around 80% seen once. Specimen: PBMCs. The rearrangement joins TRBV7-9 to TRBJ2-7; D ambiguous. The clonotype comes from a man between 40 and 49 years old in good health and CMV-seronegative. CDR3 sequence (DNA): TGTGCCAGCAGCTTAAACACCCACTACGAGCAGTACTTC. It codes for CASSLNTHYEQYF.